A single sample gave rise to the 26 T cell receptor beta chains below, sequenced in a study of shared clonotypes between healthy human individuals (dated by TCRdb to the early 2020s). CD8 naive samples consisted of CD45RO-negative cells that were positively selected for CCR7, yielding a CD45RA+CCR7+ population without TemRA cells. Library preparation employed the immunoSEQ multiplex PCR assay. In its TCRdb copy, this immuneACCESS table keeps in-frame sequences only and misses some clones. Where compared with another copy, unresolved V genes explain less than half of these, and the others have no known cause. The sample contains 500,000 to 700,000 clones, approximately 95% of them found a single time. The ten most abundant clones make up approximately 0.11% of the sample. The sequencing sample was made of naive CD8+ T cells sorted from blood. Per the publication, the cell subset or site label means: CD45RA+CCR7+. These receptors were taken from a woman aged 25-40 years in good health.

The chain employs TRBV28 and TRBJ2-5, with 7 bases identical to TRBD1. Germline CDR1 MDHEN, CDR2 SYDVKM. V lost 5 bases, J lost 1 base, and 10 bases stayed unmatched. The CDR3 spans 16 residues. CDR3 sequence (DNA): TGTGCCAGCAGTCCGCCCCGGGGACAGTTCCAAGAGACCCAGTACTTC. Translating it yields CASSPPRGQFQETQYF. Looking up the rest from reference TRBV28 and TRBJ2-5 gives the full variable domain: DVKVTQSSRYLVKRTGEKVFLECVQDMDHENMFWYRQDPGLGLRLIYFSYDVKMKEKGDIPEGYSVSREKKERFSLILESASTNQTSMYLCASSPPRGQFQETQYFGPGTRLLVL.

The chain carries TRBV29-1 and TRBJ2-1; no definite D call. This CDR3 region has 13 residues. CDR1 and CDR2 (germline): SQVTM, ANQGSEA. Trimming removed 1 base at V and 2 bases at J, with 6 bases between. The DNA for the CDR3 is TGCAGCGTTGAAGTAGCAACCTACAATGAGCAGTTCTTC. Its protein product is CSVEVATYNEQFF.

J is TRBJ2-1 and V is TRBV19; D uncertain. This CDR3 contains 17 residues. Trimming left V 4 bases short and J 2 bases short, with 18 bases between. CDR1 and CDR2 from the germline V gene are LNHDA and SQIVND (reference sequence). CDR3 nucleotides: TGTGCCAGTAGTAGCTACGTTGGCGCGGCCCCCTACAATGAGCAGTTCTTC. Its protein product is CASSSYVGAAPYNEQFF.

The V gene is TRBV27, the J gene TRBJ2-1; TRBD2 matches at 7 bases. From germline, CDR1 is MNHEY and CDR2 SMNVEV (reference sequence). The CDR3 extends over 13 amino acids. Trimming removed 7 bases from V and 5 bases from J; junction bases left unmatched: 5. DNA of the CDR3: TGTGCCAGCAACCTGGGAGGGAACAATGAGCAGTTCTTC. It codes for CASNLGGNNEQFF.

The chain links TRBV9 to TRBJ2-3; D unclear. This CDR3 region has 14 residues. Looked up from germline, CDR1 is SGDLS and CDR2 is YYNGEE. The V gene lost 3 bases and the J gene lost 1 base, with 9 bases spanning the gap. In DNA form, the CDR3 reads TGTGCCAGCAGCGGTAGACGGGGCACAGATACGCAGTATTTT. It translates to CASSGRRGTDTQYF.

V is TRBV29-1 and J is TRBJ2-1; D unclear. The CDR3 consists of 11 residues. Trimming removed 6 bases at V and 8 bases at J, with 11 bases between. Germline loops: CDR1 SQVTM, CDR2 ANQGSEA. Here the CDR3 DNA reads TGCAGCGTCCGACCCGGGCATGAGCAGTTCTTC. Its protein is CSVRPGHEQFF.

Remarks on this clone: The sample carries other DNA sequences with the same CDR3. This chain joins TRBV9 and TRBJ2-1; D is uncertain. With 0 bases removed from V and 4 bases from J, the gap between germline ends came to 5 bases. This CDR3 is 13 amino acids long. Germline CDR1 reads SGDLS; CDR2 reads YYNGEE. CDR3 region: CASSVGRYNEQFF. The CDR3 DNA is TGTGCCAGCAGCGTAGGCCGGTACAATGAGCAGTTCTTC.

This clone was seen only once. The chain is built from TRBV28 and TRBJ1-1; a possible D gene is TRBD1 (5 bases). Deletions cut 7 bases from V and 3 bases from J, with 15 bases between. The CDR3 has 14 residues. Looked up from germline, CDR1 is MDHEN and CDR2 is SYDVKM. DNA for the CDR3: TGTGCCAGCACCAAACCCCTGGGGGACACTGAAGCTTTCTTT. Translated: CASTKPLGDTEAFF. Filled out from reference TRBV28 and TRBJ1-1, the complete variable domain reads DVKVTQSSRYLVKRTGEKVFLECVQDMDHENMFWYRQDPGLGLRLIYFSYDVKMKEKGDIPEGYSVSREKKERFSLILESASTNQTSMYLCASTKPLGDTEAFFGQGTRLTVV.

This clone is a singleton in its sample. The rearrangement links TRBV6-1 to TRBJ2-5; tentatively, D is TRBD2 (7 bases). The CDR3 runs to 17 residues. The V and J ends lost 2 bases and 4 bases respectively, with 20 bases between them. The germline gives CDR1 MNHNS, CDR2 SASEGT. The CDR3 is CASSEHPRGGGGETQYF. The CDR3 DNA is TGTGCCAGCAGTGAACACCCTAGGGGGGGCGGCGGAGAGACCCAGTACTTC.

The chain combines TRBV6-5 with TRBJ1-1, with 7 bases that match TRBD1. CDR3 size: 13 residues. Germline trimming cut 6 bases from V and 4 bases from J; bases unmatched to any gene: 5. In germline, CDR1 is MNHEY, CDR2 SVGAGI. CDR3 amino acids: CASSAQGGTEAFF. The CDR3 DNA sequence: TGTGCCAGCAGCGCCCAGGGGGGCACTGAAGCTTTCTTT.

The chain couples TRBV28 to TRBJ1-1, with D possibly being TRBD1 (5 bases). The CDR3 is 15 residues long. From germline, CDR1 is MDHEN and CDR2 SYDVKM. V gave up 1 base and J gave up 0 bases, with 9 bases separating them. In DNA, the CDR3 is TGTGCCAGCAGTTTATTCGCAGGGATGAACACTGAAGCTTTCTTT. This codes for CASSLFAGMNTEAFF.

The V and J genes are TRBV6-4 and TRBJ2-7; weak D call: TRBD1 (6 bases). CDR1 MRHNA and CDR2 SNTAGT come from the germline V gene. The CDR3 runs 13 residues. V dropped 6 bases and J dropped 3 bases, with 12 bases sitting between them. The CDR3, as DNA: TGTGCCAGCAGCGAAGGACAGCTCTACGAGCAGTACTTC. This sequence encodes CASSEGQLYEQYF.

The rearrangement uses TRBV10-1 and TRBJ2-7, with 10 bases matching TRBD1. Per the germline V gene, CDR1 is WNHNN and CDR2 is SYGVQD (reference sequence). V dropped 0 bases and J dropped 6; count of bases not matched to a gene: 2. CDR3 length equals 14 residues. Written as DNA, the CDR3 is TGCGCCAGCAGTGAGTCGACAGGGGGCCCCGAGCAGTACTTC. It translates to CASSESTGGPEQYF.

The CDR3 DNA follows: TGTGCCAGCGGTTGGGGGAAAACTGAAGCTTTCTTT. It translates to CASGWGKTEAFF. The chain is built from TRBV13 and TRBJ1-1; D perhaps matches TRBD1 (5 bases). Germline assignment: CDR1 PRHDT and CDR2 FYEKMQ (reference sequence). The CDR3 covers 12 residues. V lost 8 bases, J lost 5 bases, and 12 bases lay in between.

Note on this clone: The same CDR3 arises from other DNA sequences in this sample as well. The rearrangement links TRBV6-1 to TRBJ2-7, with D unresolved. There are 13 residues in the CDR3. The germline V gene has CDR1 MNHNS and CDR2 SASEGT. Trimming took off 1 base at V and 3 bases at J, with 7 bases between the two ends. For the CDR3, the DNA is TGTGCCAGCAGTGAAGGAAGATACTACGAGCAGTACTTC. This sequence encodes CASSEGRYYEQYF.

V is TRBV28 and J is TRBJ2-7; D possibly uses TRBD1 or TRBD2 (5 bases each). This CDR3 is 15 amino acids long. Germline V gives CDR1 MDHEN, CDR2 SYDVKM. Trimming pared 5 bases from V and 3 bases from J, leaving 17 bases between. The CDR3 bases are TGTGCCAGCAGTCTCCGGGACCTCAGGCTCTACGAGCAGTACTTC. This codes for CASSLRDLRLYEQYF.

Here the CDR3 DNA reads TGTGCCAGCAGTCCTCGGTTCTCCTACGAGCAGTACTTC. It translates to CASSPRFSYEQYF. The chain recombines TRBV27 with TRBJ2-5; D uncertain. The J call may be incorrect, as the DNA end agrees better with TRBJ2-7. The germline CDR1 and CDR2 sequences are MNHEY and SMNVEV (reference sequence). The CDR3 loop spans 13 amino acids.

V and J are TRBV27 and TRBJ2-7; no firm D call. V lost 3 bases to trimming and J lost 2 bases, with 14 bases between them. This CDR3 is built from 15 residues. Germline V CDR1 and CDR2: MNHEY, SMNVEV (reference sequence). The CDR3 sequence: CASSFSGRTAYEQYF. The CDR3, as DNA: TGTGCCAGCAGTTTCTCCGGGCGGACGGCCTACGAGCAGTACTTC.

J is TRBJ2-7 and V is TRBV10-3, with 7 bases matching TRBD1. CDR1 is ENHRY, CDR2 SYGVKD, per germline. Germline trimming cut 2 bases from V and 4 bases from J; bases unmatched to any gene: 5. The CDR3 contains 14 residues. The CDR3 nucleotides read TGTGCCATCAGTGAGCCCGGGACAGCTTACGAGCAGTACTTC. It yields the protein CAISEPGTAYEQYF.

The V call is TRBV2, the J call TRBJ2-5; D is ambiguous. This CDR3 has 10 amino acids. V lost 2 bases and J lost 13, with 8 bases in between. The germline V gene encodes CDR1 SNHLY and CDR2 FYNNEI. The CDR3: CASSENSLYF. In DNA form, the CDR3 reads TGTGCCAGCAGTGAAAATAGTCTGTACTTC.

The genes are TRBV7-8 and TRBJ2-5, with 9 positions matching TRBD2. V shed 0 bases and J 1 base; nucleotides not matched to a gene: 9. Germline values: CDR1 SGHVS, CDR2 FQNEAQ. There are 18 residues in the CDR3. CDR3 sequence (DNA): TGTGCCAGCAGCTTAGCAATGGCGGGAGGGCCCCCCCAAGAGACCCAGTACTTC. It translates to CASSLAMAGGPPQETQYF.

The gene calls are TRBV9 and TRBJ2-7, with D maybe TRBD1 (7 bases). The CDR3 loop spans 16 amino acids. V was cut by 4 bases and J by 0 bases, with 17 bases left in between. Germline CDR1 reads SGDLS; CDR2 reads YYNGEE. CDR3 amino acids: CASSPRQGGNSYEQYF. The CDR3 coding sequence is TGTGCCAGCAGCCCGAGACAGGGAGGAAACTCCTACGAGCAGTACTTC. Drawing the rest from reference TRBV9 and TRBJ2-7, the complete variable domain is DSGVTQTPKHLITATGQRVTLRCSPRSGDLSVYWYQQSLDQGLQFLIQYYNGEERAKGNILERFSAQQFPDLHSELNLSSLELGDSALYFCASSPRQGGNSYEQYFGPGTRLTVT.

The CDR3: CASSFSSASTDTQYF. As DNA, the CDR3 is TGTGCCAGCAGTTTTTCTAGTGCTAGCACAGATACGCAGTATTTT. The chain carries TRBV28 and TRBJ2-3; no clear D gene. The CDR3 is 15 amino acids. Trimming removed 3 bases from V and 0 bases from J, with 10 bases in between. Germline assignment: CDR1 MDHEN and CDR2 SYDVKM.

CDR3 DNA: TGCGCCAGCAGCCCCAGGGCCGGACCCACGTCCTCAAATACGCAGTATTTT. Translating it yields CASSPRAGPTSSNTQYF. The chain couples TRBV4-1 to TRBJ2-3; possibly TRBD1 for D (5 bases). This CDR3 contains 17 residues. Germline assignment: CDR1 MGHRA and CDR2 YSYEKL. V lost 4 bases and J lost 7, with 24 bases in between.

This chain connects TRBV13 to TRBJ2-2, with D possibly called TRBD1 or TRBD2 (5 bases each). In germline, CDR1 is PRHDT, CDR2 FYEKMQ (reference sequence). This CDR3 has 13 amino acids. V lost 5 bases, J lost 6 bases, and 10 bases lay in between. The CDR3 protein is CASSRGEPGELFF. CDR3 in DNA: TGTGCCAGCAGCCGAGGGGAGCCCGGGGAGCTGTTTTTT.

The V and J genes are TRBV5-1 and TRBJ2-5, with 8 bases identical to TRBD2. Looked up from germline, CDR1 is SGHRS and CDR2 is YFSETQ. V gave up 4 bases and J gave up 0 bases; unmatched junction bases: 8. The CDR3 runs 16 residues. Here the CDR3 reads CASSPPGLEYQETQYF. The CDR3 nucleotides are TGCGCCAGCAGCCCCCCGGGACTAGAGTACCAAGAGACCCAGTACTTC. Looking up the rest from reference TRBV5-1 and TRBJ2-5 gives the full variable domain: KAGVTQTPRYLIKTRGQQVTLSCSPISGHRSVSWYQQTPGQGLQFLFEYFSETQRNKGNFPGRFSGRQFSNSRSEMNVSTLELGDSALYLCASSPPGLEYQETQYFGPGTRLLVL.